This T cell receptor (beta chain) appears in the sequencing data of a study of T cell responses to AZD1222 COVID-19 vaccine. Notes on the study in general: The donors showed a predominance of white British ancestry and of females, with possible underestimation of clonal diversity. CD4 TCRs covered the whole spike, strongest at regions 160-218 and 743-854. Scientists sampled the repertoires only once the peak T cell response had passed. In the spike-specific TCR repertoire, nearly half reportedly target unmutated variant regions.

Clones were sequenced by immunoSEQ multiplex PCR, and TCRdb holds only the in-frame ones, with some missing. The data contain roughly 84,000 clones, around 90% of them singletons. The CDR3 runs to 12 residues. V gave up 4 bases and J gave up 7 bases, with 11 bases separating them. Looked up from germline, CDR1 is MNHEY and CDR2 is SVGEGT. As regards this clone: Antigen specificity is unknown.

The sequencing here drew on peripheral blood, taken 28 days after the second AZD1222 dose. The TCR comes from an adult who received the AZD1222 COVID-19 vaccine. The rearrangement links TRBV6-2 or TRBV6-3 to TRBJ2-7; D is unresolved. DNA for the CDR3: TGTGCCAGCAGTTCAAGTTCCTGGGAGCAGTACTTC. As protein: CASSSSSWEQYF.